The entry below describes one TCR beta chain. The target of this receptor is not known. Just one base apart from a much larger clone, this may be a read error. The data were taken from a study of T cells after yellow fever vaccination (dated by TCRdb to about 2019). Turning to the overall study: The SMART-Seq v4 Ultra Low Input RNA kit was used to prepare libraries from fractions with low cell numbers. To track T-cell clones before and after primary and booster YFV17D yellow fever vaccination, bulk TCR alpha and beta repertoires were sequenced longitudinally. Two healthy male donors, one aged 18 to 29 and one aged 30 to 40 years, made up the cohort. Blood samples were taken at several timepoints before and after primary and secondary immunization, and bulk PBMC replicates and cell subsets were isolated.

Here is what the overall study found, with its caveats: The secondary T-cell response was found to be weaker but faster than the primary response, with a peak reached on day 5 rather than on day 15. A small fraction of clonotypes appeared in both the CD4 and CD8 compartments, likely as a result of convergent recombination. Because the study included only a couple of donors, the extent to which the findings can be generalized is limited. Most clones expanded after primary vaccination (about 95% of CD4 and about 85% of CD8) were re-detected after the booster, suggesting that broad memory maintenance occurred. FACS-sorted repertoires could contain abundant contaminating clonotypes from the bulk population, so computational filtering was required.

Inclusive of the bounding cysteine and phenylalanine, the CDR3 is 15 residues long. Left in the record is the CDR3 DNA by itself, 45 bases read in frame from the first base. Looking up the germline V gene yields CDR1 SQVTM and CDR2 ANQGSEA. Cut back by 4 bases and 8 bases, the V and J ends lie 20 bases apart. According to the study, the label for this sample's treatment or condition signals: live attenuated yellow fever vaccine strain. PBMCs were isolated from peripheral blood using a standard Ficoll-Paque protocol. Dynabeads CD4 and CD8 positive selection kits were used to isolate CD4 and CD8 T-cell fractions. TriZol was used to extract RNA from bulk PBMCs, from CD4 and CD8 fractions, and from dextramer-positive and dextramer-negative fractions. TCR cDNA was synthesized by 5'RACE template switching, which introduced a universal primer site and unique molecular identifiers. Priming of cDNA synthesis was performed from both the TCR alpha and TCR beta constant segments. Two PCR steps were used to amplify libraries, with sample barcodes and sequencing adapters being added in the second step. Sequencing of libraries was performed on Illumina HiSeq 2500 (2x100 bp) or NovaSeq (2x150 bp). In the paper's pipeline: MIGEC was used to demultiplex reads and collapse the reads into UMI consensus sequences, and MiXCR was used for V(D)J alignment. Vaccine-responding clonotypes were identified with edgeR using replicate PBMC samples, with FDR below 0.01 and a log2 fold change above 5 up to day 15 being required. CD4 or CD8 identity was assigned to each bulk clonotype according to whether the clonotype was present at higher abundance in the sequenced CD4 repertoire or the sequenced CD8 repertoire. TCRdb redid the processing of the public reads, applying fastp at Q25 and MiXCR, and retained in-frame beta chains. Every entry covers one CDR3 protein and lists the most common genes and DNA from its rows. TCRdb assigned the V and J calls; the authors' analysis was not used. Across this sample there are about 120,000 distinct CDR3 sequences, with 8.4% seen only once. The top ten clonotypes cover about 25% of the sample.

The receptor comes from a man aged 25-45 years who received the YFV17D yellow fever vaccine. The input for sequencing was CD8+ T cells sorted from PBMCs, taken 45 days after the yellow fever booster vaccination. The V and J segments used are TRBV29-1 and TRBJ1-4; perhaps TRBD1 is the D gene, with 5 bases matching. The CDR3 here reads CSVGGTDTNKEKLFF. The DNA reads as follows: TGCAGCGTTGGGGGAACGGACACGAATAAGGAAAAACTGTTTTTT. Extended through the reference TRBV29-1 and TRBJ1-4 proteins, this CDR3 yields the full variable domain: SAVISQKPSRDICQRGTSLTIQCQVDSQVTMMFWYRQQPGQSLTLIATANQGSEATYESGFVIDKFPISRPNLTFSTLTVSNMSPEDSSIYLCSVGGTDTNKEKLFFGSGTQLSVL.